Listed below are T cell receptor beta chains from one sample, sequenced in a study of beta chain features in type 1 diabetes. Repertoires were generated with immunoSEQ multiplex PCR, while TCRdb's copy carries only in-frame clones and drops some. In the table there are about 400,000 clones, 10% to 15% of which are singletons. Sequencing input: naive CD4+ T cells from blood. The receptors come from a man between 18 and 35 years old in good health. The CDR3 runs from the conserved cysteine through the conserved F or W. D genes are given only for firm matches. Not all rows give a size; the values are once, few, many and, for expanded clones, a class.

abundance	v_gene	d_gene	len	j_gene	CDR3aa	CDR3nt
-	TRBV28	-	13	TRBJ1-1	CASTTGLNTEAFF	TGTGCCAGCACTACAGGGTTGAACACTGAAGCTTTCTTT
-	TRBV25-1	TRBD1	16	TRBJ1-1	CASSEFRTGANTEAFF	TGTGCCAGCAGTGAATTTCGGACAGGGGCGAACACTGAAGCTTTCTTT
-	TRBV9	TRBD1	15	TRBJ1-2	CASREGTGGHYGYTF	TGTGCCAGCAGGGAGGGGACAGGGGGCCACTATGGCTACACCTTC
few	TRBV18	-	13	TRBJ2-3	CASSSGAGGLSTF	TGTGCCAGCTCATCCGGTGCGGGCGGGCTATCCACCTTT
-	TRBV6-5	-	14	TRBJ2-7	CASSYSTPSYEQYF	TGTGCCAGCAGTTACTCGACTCCCTCCTACGAGCAGTACTTC
-	TRBV7-3	-	15	TRBJ1-3	CASSSRSGSGNTIYF	TGTGCCAGCAGCTCAAGATCGGGCTCTGGAAACACCATATATTTT
-	TRBV18	-	13	TRBJ2-7	CASSPRDSYEQYF	TGTGCCAGCTCACCGAGGGACTCCTACGAGCAGTACTTC
many	TRBV4-3	-	15	TRBJ2-7	CASSQEARAIYEQYF	TGCGCCAGCAGCCAAGAAGCCAGGGCAATCTACGAGCAGTACTTC
-	TRBV28	TRBD1	12	TRBJ2-1	CAIQGDYNEQFF	TGTGCCATACAGGGGGACTACAATGAGCAGTTCTTC
-	TRBV19	-	15	TRBJ1-5	CASSIVSTGRRPQHF	TGTGCCAGTAGTATTGTTTCAACCGGTCGTCGGCCCCAGCATTTT
few	TRBV28	-	17	TRBJ2-1	CASSWIEGAVNYNEQFF	TGTGCCAGCAGTTGGATTGAGGGTGCAGTAAACTACAATGAGCAGTTCTTC
many	TRBV4-3	TRBD2	15	TRBJ2-1	CASSLAAGSYNEQFF	TGCGCCAGCAGCCTAGCAGCGGGGAGCTACAATGAGCAGTTCTTC
-	TRBV15	TRBD1	18	TRBJ1-5	CATSRDLSGQGKSQPQHF	TGTGCCACCAGCAGAGATCTTAGTGGACAGGGTAAGAGTCAGCCCCAGCATTTT
few	TRBV14	-	14	TRBJ1-4	CASSSRGRNEKLFF	TGTGCCAGCAGCTCGCGGGGAAGGAATGAAAAACTGTTTTTT
-	TRBV18	-	13	TRBJ1-5	CASSPRGDQPQHF	TGTGCCAGCTCACCCAGGGGTGATCAGCCCCAGCATTTT
few	TRBV7-3	-	14	TRBJ2-2	CASSLTSWTGELFF	TGTGCCAGCAGCTTAACTAGTTGGACCGGGGAGCTGTTTTTT
-	TRBV4-2	-	17	TRBJ1-3	CASSSPLGQISGNTIYF	TGTGCCAGCAGCTCACCCCTTGGGCAGATTTCTGGAAACACCATATATTTT
-	TRBV9	-	15	TRBJ1-6	CASSSIPGYNSPLHF	TGTGCCAGCAGCTCAATCCCGGGGTATAATTCACCCCTCCACTTT
few	TRBV6-5	TRBD2	14	TRBJ2-7	CASNGLAASYEQYF	TGTGCCAGCAACGGACTAGCGGCCTCCTACGAGCAGTACTTC
few	TRBV5-1	TRBD2	18	TRBJ2-2	CASSYGTSGRADTGELFF	TGCGCCAGCAGCTACGGGACTAGCGGGAGGGCCGACACCGGGGAGCTGTTTTTT
few	TRBV5-1	TRBD1	15	TRBJ1-1	CASSATGPMNTEAFF	TGCGCCAGCAGCGCGACAGGGCCAATGAACACTGAAGCTTTCTTT
few	TRBV7-2	TRBD1	16	TRBJ1-5	CASSLTTGALRQPQHF	TGTGCCAGCAGCTTAACGACAGGGGCCTTACGTCAGCCCCAGCATTTT
-	TRBV11-2	-	15	TRBJ1-2	CASSHDVRSDYGYTF	TGTGCCAGCAGCCACGACGTCAGGTCGGACTATGGCTACACCTTC
-	TRBV18	-	15	TRBJ1-1	CASSPTTVFGTEAFF	TGTGCCAGCTCACCTACGACAGTGTTCGGCACTGAAGCTTTCTTT
few	TRBV18	-	11	TRBJ2-7	CASSTSYEQYF	TGTGCCAGCTCAACAAGCTACGAGCAGTACTTC
-	TRBV1	-	18	TRBJ2-1	CTSSQDEIASPNCDEQFF	TGCACCAGCAGCCAAGATGAAATAGCATCCCCCAATTGTGATGAGCAGTTCTTC
-	TRBV28	TRBD1	14	TRBJ2-5	CASSHGTGFETQYF	TGTGCCAGCAGTCACGGGACAGGGTTTGAGACCCAGTACTTC
few	TRBV7-6	TRBD1	18	TRBJ1-5	CASSLGLFRQGARQPQHF	TGTGCCAGCAGCTTAGGATTGTTTAGACAGGGGGCTCGTCAGCCCCAGCATTTT
-	TRBV7-9	-	15	TRBJ2-1	CASSFVGRGDNEQFF	TGTGCCAGCAGCTTCGTCGGGAGAGGTGACAATGAGCAGTTCTTC
few	TRBV25-1	TRBD2	16	TRBJ2-7	CASSEWGLAGGGEQYF	TGTGCCAGCAGTGAATGGGGCTTAGCGGGAGGGGGCGAGCAGTACTTC
-	TRBV28	-	12	TRBJ2-5	CAITGLSETQYF	TGTGCCATTACAGGGCTATCGGAGACCCAGTACTTC
few	TRBV5-4	TRBD1	15	TRBJ1-1	CASRLWGQGNTEAFF	TGTGCCAGCAGATTGTGGGGACAGGGGAACACTGAAGCTTTCTTT
-	TRBV27	-	14	TRBJ1-4	CASGGGATNEKLFF	TGTGCCAGCGGCGGAGGGGCAACTAATGAAAAACTGTTTTTT
few	TRBV7-3	-	13	TRBJ2-7	CASSLSPLTEQYF	TGTGCCAGCAGCTTAAGTCCATTGACAGAGCAGTACTTC
few	TRBV6-5	-	14	TRBJ2-1	CASSYSQGNNEQFF	TGTGCCAGCAGTTACTCTCAGGGGAACAATGAGCAGTTCTTC
few	TRBV19	TRBD2	15	TRBJ2-1	CASKIRGGDWNEQFF	TGTGCCAGCAAGATTCGTGGGGGGGATTGGAATGAGCAGTTCTTC
-	TRBV28	-	14	TRBJ1-1	CASSPGQGNTEAFF	TGTGCCAGCAGTCCCGGGCAGGGGAACACTGAAGCTTTCTTT
few	TRBV9	TRBD1	18	TRBJ1-2	CASSPQLGQPRLNYGYTF	TGTGCCAGCAGCCCGCAATTGGGACAGCCTCGACTAAACTATGGCTACACCTTC
-	TRBV7-2	-	15	TRBJ2-3	CASSLEGVSTDTQYF	TGTGCCAGCAGCTTAGAGGGGGTATCCACAGATACGCAGTATTTT
-	TRBV5-6	TRBD1	14	TRBJ2-5	CASSLPRGRETQYF	TGTGCCAGCAGCTTGCCCAGGGGGCGAGAGACCCAGTACTTC
few	TRBV4-3	-	13	TRBJ1-2	CASSQDYRAGYTF	TGCGCCAGCAGCCAAGATTACAGGGCTGGCTACACCTTC
-	TRBV6-4	-	14	TRBJ1-5	CASSFEGGNQPQHF	TGTGCCAGCAGTTTCGAGGGTGGCAATCAGCCCCAGCATTTT